This T cell receptor beta chain was obtained from a study of control samples from healthy donors and cancer patients (dated by TCRdb to about 2020). The CDR1 and CDR2 encoded by the germline V gene (reference sequence) are LNHNV and YYDKDF. The CDR3 contains 16 residues, cysteine and phenylalanine counted. The CDR3 DNA has 48 bases and is translated from base 1. The V end loses 5 bases and the J end loses 2 bases, and a stretch of 13 bases separates them. In its sample, this clone was seen a few times. The antigen this receptor binds is unknown. Within one base of it there is no much larger clone, and no base qualities were kept. Receptor libraries were prepared by the immunoSEQ multiplex PCR assay. The immuneACCESS repertoire file appears here via TCRdb, limited to in-frame rearrangements. These files lack a portion of the clones; in checked studies, under half of the deficit traces to unresolved V genes, and the cause of the others is not known. The sample records more than 45,000 clones, 75% to 95% of which are singletons. The leading ten clones occupy approximately 0.95% of the sample.

Sequencing was performed on PBMCs. The sequence derives from a young man with colorectal cancer. The chain is assembled from TRBV15 and TRBJ2-6; the D gene is perhaps TRBD1, on 8 matching bases. The CDR3 loop reads CATSEQGGAGANVLTF. Here is the DNA: TGTGCCACCAGCGAACAGGGGGGGGCTGGGGCCAACGTCCTGACTTTC. With all but the CDR3 taken from the reference TRBV15 and TRBJ2-6 genes, the full variable domain is: DAMVIQNPRYQVTQFGKPVTLSCSQTLNHNVMYWYQQKSSQAPKLLFHYYDKDFNNEADTPDNFQSRRPNTSFCFLDIRSPGLGDTAMYLCATSEQGGAGANVLTFGAGSRLTVL.